The 22 T cell receptor beta chains below were found in one sample sequenced in a study of CD8 T cells in ankylosing spondylitis. Whole-study results and caveats: Ankylosing spondylitis blood seemed to carry a telltale TCR beta motif made of eight highly homologous variants.

Via MiXCR, TCRdb re-called the 5' RACE reads, giving one row per CDR3 protein. The sample comprises roughly 300,000 distinct CDR3 sequences, approximately 8% of which are singletons, and more than 12% rests with the top ten. These TCRs are of unknown antigen specificity. The source material was blood, either unsorted or a sorted T cell fraction (not recorded which). These receptors originate from a male donor with ankylosing spondylitis.

This clonotype showed up just a few times. V is TRBV20-1 and J is TRBJ1-2, with 11 bases identical to TRBD1. The junction had 4 bases not matched to a gene; V was cut back by 5 bases and J by 2 bases. This CDR3 contains 14 residues. CDR1 DFQATT and CDR2 SNEGSKA come from the germline V gene (reference sequence). The CDR3 loop reads CSAVGQGENYGYTF. The CDR3 DNA reads as TGCAGTGCTGTGGGACAGGGGGAGAACTATGGCTACACCTTC.

The chain couples TRBV7-9 to TRBJ1-4; tentative D call: TRBD1 (6 bases). CDR3 length equals 15 residues. Germline V gene sequence: CDR1 SEHNR, CDR2 FQNEAQ (reference sequence). Deletions cut 5 bases from V and 8 bases from J, with 18 bases between. In nucleotides, the CDR3 is TGTGCCAGCAGCGTCACAGGGAGAGTCGAGGAAAAACTGTTTTTT. Protein: CASSVTGRVEEKLFF.

The V call is TRBV28, the J call TRBJ2-7, with 10 bases matching TRBD1. The junction had 10 bases not matched to a gene; V was cut back by 5 bases and J by 3 bases. CDR3 length: 16 residues. Per the germline V gene, CDR1 is MDHEN and CDR2 is SYDVKM. The DNA of the CDR3 is TGTGCCAGCAGTCGACAGGGGGCTTTTGAGGGCTACGAGCAGTACTTC. It is translated as CASSRQGAFEGYEQYF.

The sample holds a few counts of this clonotype. CDR3 sequence: CASSLPPGQGGKLFF. DNA of the CDR3: TGTGCCAGCAGCTTACCCCCGGGACAGGGTGGAAAACTGTTTTTT. The chain uses TRBV7-2 and TRBJ1-4; the match to TRBD1 covers 9 bases. Per germline, CDR1 SGHTA and CDR2 FQGNSA. V shed 2 bases, J shed 10 bases, and the junction held 8 bases outside the gene matches. This CDR3 is 15 amino acids long.

The chain is built from TRBV7-2 and TRBJ1-2; possible D gene TRBD1, 6 bases. The CDR3 spans 15 residues. Trimming pared 4 bases from V and 4 bases from J, leaving 16 bases between. Germline CDR1 is SGHTA and CDR2 is FQGNSA. The CDR3 DNA sequence: TGTGCCAGCAGCTATAACAGGGATGTGCCCTATGGCTACACCTTC. Translated, it gives CASSYNRDVPYGYTF.

V is TRBV19 and J is TRBJ2-3; possible D gene TRBD1, 6 bases. Germline CDR1 reads LNHDA; CDR2 reads SQIVND (reference sequence). The CDR3 has 13 amino acids. V dropped 4 bases and J dropped 9 bases, with 14 bases sitting between them. In DNA, the CDR3 is TGTGCCAGTAGTACCCGACAGGTTGGGACGCAGTATTTT. It is translated as CASSTRQVGTQYF.

This clonotype was found a few times. The chain links TRBV20-1 to TRBJ2-2, with TRBD1 matching over 9 bases. The CDR3 covers 15 residues. V gave up 3 bases and J gave up 4 bases; unmatched junction bases: 6. Germline V gene lookup returns CDR1 DFQATT and CDR2 SNEGSKA (reference sequence). CDR3 residues: CSARGQGGGTGELFF. The CDR3 DNA follows: TGCAGTGCTAGGGGACAGGGAGGAGGCACCGGGGAGCTGTTTTTT.

CDR3 coding DNA: TGTGCCAGCAGCTTAGGGACACTAGCGGGAAGGGGGACGGAGACCCAGTACTTC. This gives the protein CASSLGTLAGRGTETQYF. The chain has TRBV7-6 and TRBJ2-5; the match to TRBD2 covers 10 bases. After removal of 1 base from V and 5 bases from J, the junction contained 13 bases not matched to a gene. The germline V gene encodes CDR1 SGHVS and CDR2 FNYEAQ. The CDR3 runs to 18 residues.

This clonotype has at least ten counts. The chain couples TRBV20-1 to TRBJ1-1; D is perhaps TRBD1 (6 bases). The V gene's germline CDR1 is DFQATT and CDR2 SNEGSKA (reference sequence). This CDR3 is 15 amino acids long. Trimming stripped 1 base from V and 0 bases from J, with 12 bases between. CDR3 in amino acids: CSARGPGAVNTEAFF. As DNA, the CDR3 is TGCAGTGCTAGAGGGCCAGGGGCGGTGAACACTGAAGCTTTCTTT.

This chain joins TRBV5-1 and TRBJ2-7; 9 bases match TRBD2. This CDR3 is 16 amino acids long. J gave up 5 bases and V 4 bases, and 13 bases lay outside the gene matches. Germline V CDR1 and CDR2: SGHRS, YFSETQ. CDR3 residues: CASSPGEREVLHEQYF. Written as DNA, the CDR3 is TGCGCCAGCAGCCCAGGCGAGCGGGAGGTCCTCCACGAGCAGTACTTC.

The genes are TRBV4-1 and TRBJ2-5; 9 nucleotides align to TRBD2. CDR3 size: 17 residues. V shed 0 bases and J 3 bases; nucleotides not matched to a gene: 8. Germline values: CDR1 MGHRA, CDR2 YSYEKL. CDR3 nucleotides: TGCGCCAGCAGCCAAGATGTTAATAGCGGGAGTGAAGAGACCCAGTACTTC. Encoded protein: CASSQDVNSGSEETQYF.

The chain carries TRBV19 and TRBJ2-7; the D gene is possibly TRBD2 (6 bases). Trimming removed 4 bases at V and 4 bases at J, with 14 bases between. Germline V gene sequence: CDR1 LNHDA, CDR2 SQIVND (reference sequence). CDR3 length equals 14 residues. DNA for the CDR3: TGTGCCAGTAGTAGCCCGGGAGCTGGATACGAGCAGTACTTC. This translates into CASSSPGAGYEQYF.

The CDR3 DNA is TGCGCCAGCAGCAATCAACCTGAGGGAGGTTACGAGCAGTACTTC. It specifies CASSNQPEGGYEQYF. The V and J genes are TRBV5-1 and TRBJ2-7; TRBD2 might be the D (6 bases). The CDR3 is 15 residues long. V lost 4 bases and J 4 bases, leaving 18 bases between the germline ends. Germline V lookup: CDR1 SGHRS, CDR2 YFSETQ.

This clonotype was picked up a small number of times. The chain is built from TRBV4-1 and TRBJ2-7; the match to TRBD2 covers 7 bases. The CDR3 loop spans 17 amino acids. Trimming cost V 4 bases and J 4 bases; bases outside gene matches: 16. In germline, CDR1 is MGHRA, CDR2 YSYEKL. CDR3 region: CASSLRRLGGEAYEQYF. As DNA, the CDR3 is TGCGCCAGCAGCCTCCGGAGGTTGGGGGGGGAAGCTTACGAGCAGTACTTC.

The V call is TRBV28, the J call TRBJ2-7, with D possibly matching TRBD2 (5 bases). The CDR3 sequence is 16 residues long. Germline CDR1 MDHEN, CDR2 SYDVKM. V lost 7 bases to trimming and J lost 5 bases, with 24 bases between them. The CDR3 loop is CASILRLGRTADEQYF. The CDR3 bases are TGTGCCAGCATCCTCAGGCTCGGACGGACTGCGGACGAGCAGTACTTC.

This clonotype has only a few counts. This sequence joins TRBV5-1 and TRBJ2-7; 9 bases agree with TRBD1. The length of the CDR3 is 16 residues. Trimming removed 0 bases from V and 7 bases from J; junction bases left unmatched: 11. The V gene's germline CDR1 is SGHRS and CDR2 YFSETQ. The CDR3 spells CASSLEEGQGFREQYF. DNA of the CDR3: TGCGCCAGCAGCTTGGAAGAGGGACAGGGATTCAGGGAGCAGTACTTC.

As for this clonotype: The CDR3 end shows no conserved phenylalanine or tryptophan, and so a read error is likely. The chain couples TRBV11-1 to TRBJ2-7; the D is unclear. This CDR3 contains 15 residues. Germline V gives CDR1 SGHAT, CDR2 FQDESV (reference sequence). Trimming took 2 bases from V and 2 from J, leaving 13 bases between them. The DNA of the CDR3 is TGTGCCAGCAGCTTATTTACGACCGCAACCTACGAGCAGTACTCC. This encodes CASSLFTTATYEQYS.

The sample holds many counts of this clonotype. The chain couples TRBV14 to TRBJ1-2, with D possibly being TRBD1 (5 bases). CDR1 is SGHDN, CDR2 FVKESK, per germline. The CDR3 runs to 14 residues. V was cut by 3 bases and J by 5 bases, with 13 bases left in between. CDR3 loop: CASSQGDGPYGYTF. The CDR3 bases are TGTGCCAGCAGCCAGGGGGACGGGCCATATGGCTACACCTTC.

This clonotype was recorded at least ten times. The genes are TRBV29-1 and TRBJ2-5, with D perhaps matching TRBD1 (5 bases). V was shortened by 3 bases and J by 1 base, with 9 bases between the two germline ends. CDR3 length: 13 residues. CDR1 and CDR2 from the germline V gene are SQVTM and ANQGSEA. The CDR3 sequence is CSVEPTGQETQYF. The CDR3 DNA reads TGCAGCGTTGAGCCAACAGGCCAAGAGACCCAGTACTTC.

This clonotype was counted at least ten times. This chain uses TRBV5-1 with TRBJ2-7, with TRBD1 identical over 9 bases. Germline lookup yields CDR1 SGHRS and CDR2 YFSETQ. J was trimmed by 3 bases and V by 1 base; bases with no gene match: 5. This CDR3 has 15 amino acids. This CDR3 reads CASSLRGDRVYEQYF. The DNA of the CDR3 is TGCGCCAGCAGCTTGAGGGGGGACAGGGTCTACGAGCAGTACTTC.

The chain has TRBV9 and TRBJ1-5, with D possibly matching TRBD1 (5 bases). V lost 2 bases and J 0 bases, leaving 6 bases between the germline ends. CDR3 length: 14 amino acids. Germline assignment: CDR1 SGDLS and CDR2 YYNGEE. The CDR3, as DNA: TGTGCCAGCAGCGTCGACAGTAGCAATCAGCCCCAGCATTTT. Translating gives CASSVDSSNQPQHF.

V is TRBV3-1 and J is TRBJ2-7; unclear D gene. CDR1 is LGHDT and CDR2 is YNNKEL in the germline V gene (reference sequence). With 1 base removed from V and 5 bases from J, the gap between germline ends came to 12 bases. The CDR3 sequence is 14 residues long. The CDR3 sequence: CASSQGLAINEQYF. In DNA, the CDR3 is TGTGCCAGCAGCCAAGGACTGGCAATAAACGAGCAGTACTTC.